This TCR beta chain was captured in a study of regulatory T cells in long-lasting Graves disease. Library construction for TCR beta used iRepertoire HTBI primers and Arm-PCR of CDR3 regions. TCRdb re-analysed the multiplex PCR reads in MiXCR, keeping a single row per CDR3 protein. Of approximately 400,000 distinct CDR3 sequences listed, 15% were seen once; the top ten hold about a sixth. Time point given: newly diagnosed GD, antithyroid drugs for less than 3 months. PBMC-extracted RNA yielded the TCR library. The CDR3 is 12 residues long. From germline, CDR1 is PRHDT and CDR2 FYEKMQ (reference sequence). The data also belong to a second study, concerning T cells in Graves' hyperthyroidism and ophthalmopathy.

Sequencing was performed on peripheral blood mononuclear cells (PBMCs), taken at new diagnosis, from a patient treated with antithyroid drugs. The chain combines TRBV13 with TRBJ2-3, with D uncertain. The DNA end is more similar to TRBJ2-7, so the J call may be wrong. The sequence came from a woman younger than 45 with Graves disease. As DNA, the CDR3 is TGTGCCAGCAGCTCATACGCCAATGAGCAGTACTTC. Translated, it gives CASSSYANEQYF.